This T cell receptor beta chain was retrieved from a study of graft-versus-host responses after intestinal transplantation (dated by TCRdb to the early 2020s). About the full investigation: Recipients received multivisceral, liver-intestinal, or isolated intestinal transplants. Donor T cell macrochimerism was defined as a peak of at least 4% donor T cells among recipient peripheral blood mononuclear cells. A cohort of fewer than 25 intestinal transplant recipients, including one retransplant, was enrolled, and a few patients lacking pretransplant specimens were excluded. Alloreactive clones were identified by sequencing pre-transplant mixed lymphocyte reaction products and comparing these products with unstimulated pre-transplant donor and recipient T cells. After intestinal transplantation, graft-versus-host and host-versus-graft alloreactive T cell clones in the graft, circulation and bone marrow were tracked using bulk TCR-beta CDR3 sequencing. All recipients received anti-thymocyte globulin induction followed by maintenance tacrolimus and steroids for approximately 3 years. Samples from a few later patients were sequenced in-house on an Illumina MiSeq with MiXCR processing rather than by the commercial service.

Spanning cysteine to phenylalanine, the CDR3 consists of 15 amino acids. Just the 45-base CDR3 DNA is kept, in frame starting at base 1. Trimming removed 4 bases from V and 2 bases from J, leaving 13 bases between the germline ends. CDR1 MNHEY and CDR2 SMNVEV are derived from the germline V gene (reference sequence). The sample's time point, from its label and the paper: cells obtained before transplantation from donor or recipient. CD3+CD4+ and CD3+CD8+ populations were FACS-sorted from unstimulated pre-transplant donor and recipient cells taken from spleen or lymph nodes. Points the paper makes about the study in general: Early after transplant, peak levels of circulating GvH clones were associated with declines in HvG clones. GvH clones were detected in recipient bone marrow, and some of these GvH clones were observed earlier in ileal mucosa or blood, consistent with an intestinal mucosal origin. The relatively low number and heterogeneity of intestinal transplant patients limited the conclusions. In the allografts of patients with donor T cell macrochimerism, GvH to HvG T cell clonal ratios were high.

Library preparation used the immunoSEQ multiplex PCR assay. For most patients, genomic DNA was isolated using the Qiagen DNeasy Blood and Tissue Kit and was shipped frozen to Adaptive Biotechnologies for TCR sequencing. High-throughput TCR-beta CDR3 sequencing of genomic DNA from most patients was performed by Adaptive Biotechnologies. The study's processing was this. TCR sequencing data were retrieved from Adaptive's ImmunoSEQ software for 15 to 20 patients, whereas a few other patients were processed with MiXCR and VDJtools. To correct CD4 versus CD8 sorting errors, any sequence found in both subsets at a frequency ratio below 5:1 was removed. CDR3 nucleotide sequences shared by donor and recipient were removed because the origin of these sequences could not be assigned. To be classed as alloreactive, a clone needed at least 2-fold expansion over unstimulated cells and a minimum CFSE-low frequency of 0.002% (template counts) or 0.001% (read counts). A clone was considered mappable if detected in the sequenced pre-transplant spleen, lymph node, or MLR CFSE-low populations of the donor or recipient. The cumulative frequency of alloreactive clones was calculated as a percentage of all sequences, weighted by copy number. The table comes from immuneACCESS by way of TCRdb, which keeps in-frame sequences with V and J called. Part of the clones is missing from these tables; in studies checked, under half for an unresolved V gene and the rest for unknown reasons. From that table come the V and J calls and clone size; the DNA was used to work out D and trimming. Present in this sample are 80,000 to 100,000 clones, about nine tenths of which were seen just once. Jointly, the top ten make up approximately 0.064% of the sample.

In this sample, this clone turned up once. Its specific antigen is unknown. No base-level quality is on record; no much larger clone is a single base apart. This sequence was found in a human donor who was the organ donor for an intestinal transplant. Recombination joined TRBV27 with TRBJ2-3, with no D gene named confidently. The starting material was unstimulated CD8+ T cells sorted from spleen or lymph node cells, obtained before transplant. The CDR3 loop reads CASSSGVMNTDTQYF. The nucleotides are TGTGCCAGCAGTTCCGGAGTTATGAACACAGATACGCAGTATTTT.